These T cell receptor beta chains were read from a single sample in a study of blood T cell repertoires in COVID-19. Here immunoSEQ multiplex PCR was the method, and the copy in TCRdb shows in-frame clones only, minus some. The sample includes about 220,000 clones, roughly 89% seen only once; the top ten take about 16%. Sequenced: PBMCs or T cells enriched from blood (not recorded which). The receptors shown here come from a man aged 30 to 39 who had been exposed to COVID-19. Each CDR3 is given with its conserved first and last residue. The order of the fields is J gene, V gene, clone size, CDR3 protein. Part of the rows lack a size; the others show once, few, many or a class for expanded clones.

J gene: TRBJ2-2; V gene: TRBV5-8; clone size: -; CDR3 protein: CASSFDRLTGELFF
J gene: TRBJ1-2; V gene: TRBV27; clone size: -; CDR3 protein: CASRAPTDYYGYTF
J gene: TRBJ1-6; V gene: TRBV3-1/TRBV3-2; clone size: -; CDR3 protein: CASSQAGTESPLHF
J gene: TRBJ1-1; V gene: TRBV7-9; clone size: -; CDR3 protein: CASSFSGTANTEAFF
J gene: TRBJ2-2; V gene: TRBV20-1; clone size: -; CDR3 protein: CSARLLGELFF
J gene: TRBJ2-2; V gene: TRBV5-1; clone size: -; CDR3 protein: CASSPRQGTNTGELFF
J gene: TRBJ1-3; V gene: TRBV4-1; clone size: -; CDR3 protein: CASSLSDGFGSRNTIYF
J gene: TRBJ1-2; V gene: TRBV27; clone size: -; CDR3 protein: CASSFAGWRGDNYGYTF
J gene: TRBJ1-5; V gene: TRBV6-1; clone size: -; CDR3 protein: CASSEAGTAYQPQHF
J gene: TRBJ1-5; V gene: TRBV28; clone size: -; CDR3 protein: CASSWGGPNQPQHF
J gene: TRBJ1-3; V gene: TRBV10-2; clone size: -; CDR3 protein: CASRGSPTGNTIYF
J gene: TRBJ2-1; V gene: TRBV27; clone size: -; CDR3 protein: CASGLMGGPNEQFF
J gene: TRBJ2-3; V gene: TRBV11-3; clone size: once; CDR3 protein: CASGDGGDTDTQYF
J gene: TRBJ1-1; V gene: TRBV29-1; clone size: -; CDR3 protein: CSVSINAGDTEAFF
J gene: TRBJ1-6; V gene: TRBV5-1; clone size: once; CDR3 protein: CASSRDRGNSPLHF
J gene: TRBJ2-5; V gene: TRBV4-1; clone size: -; CDR3 protein: CASSSYPAGSETQYF
J gene: TRBJ2-1; V gene: TRBV5-1; clone size: -; CDR3 protein: CASSLGGYNEQFF
J gene: TRBJ2-3; V gene: TRBV4-2; clone size: -; CDR3 protein: CASSQVQGLAGSEKDTQYF
J gene: TRBJ2-7; V gene: TRBV7-6; clone size: -; CDR3 protein: CASSLNKESGGYEQYF
J gene: TRBJ2-7; V gene: TRBV30; clone size: once; CDR3 protein: CAWTGGPSPLF
J gene: TRBJ2-3; V gene: TRBV6-4; clone size: -; CDR3 protein: CASRLAGDGDTQYF
J gene: TRBJ2-2; V gene: TRBV5-1; clone size: -; CDR3 protein: CASSLARGEHRGAVF
J gene: TRBJ2-1; V gene: TRBV10-3; clone size: -; CDR3 protein: CAISDGSSYNEQFF
J gene: TRBJ1-2; V gene: TRBV12-3/TRBV12-4; clone size: -; CDR3 protein: CASSRRVGYTF
J gene: TRBJ1-1; V gene: TRBV6-4; clone size: few; CDR3 protein: CASSLRGRTEAFF
J gene: TRBJ1-1; V gene: TRBV2; clone size: -; CDR3 protein: CASSERAGEGTEAFF
J gene: TRBJ1-1; V gene: TRBV4-1; clone size: -; CDR3 protein: CASRDKDGYTEAFF
J gene: TRBJ2-1; V gene: TRBV5-1; clone size: -; CDR3 protein: CASSLGQGASNEQFF
J gene: TRBJ2-7; V gene: TRBV12-3/TRBV12-4; clone size: -; CDR3 protein: CASSLGGEQYF
J gene: TRBJ2-6; V gene: TRBV11-1; clone size: -; CDR3 protein: CASSYQGRGANVLTF
J gene: TRBJ2-7; V gene: TRBV29-1; clone size: -; CDR3 protein: CSVEGRNYEQYF
J gene: TRBJ1-6; V gene: TRBV5-4; clone size: -; CDR3 protein: CASSPQGSYNSPLHF
J gene: TRBJ2-1; V gene: TRBV12-3/TRBV12-4; clone size: -; CDR3 protein: CASGRREANEQFF
J gene: TRBJ1-2; V gene: TRBV7-9; clone size: -; CDR3 protein: CASSSSDREDGYTF
J gene: TRBJ2-7; V gene: TRBV6-5; clone size: -; CDR3 protein: CATGTVYEQYF
J gene: TRBJ2-5; V gene: TRBV3-1/TRBV3-2; clone size: once; CDR3 protein: CASSQGTSGSIETQYF
J gene: TRBJ1-4; V gene: TRBV7-6; clone size: -; CDR3 protein: CASSHQGGTDEKLFF
J gene: TRBJ1-5; V gene: TRBV6-2/TRBV6-3; clone size: -; CDR3 protein: CASSIIGQGNQPQHF
J gene: TRBJ2-1; V gene: TRBV19; clone size: -; CDR3 protein: CASSSWTSGGDNEQFF
J gene: TRBJ1-2; V gene: TRBV28; clone size: -; CDR3 protein: CASSSPGFDGYTF
J gene: TRBJ1-5; V gene: TRBV5-1; clone size: -; CDR3 protein: CASSPGGNQPQHF
J gene: TRBJ2-7; V gene: TRBV5-4; clone size: once; CDR3 protein: CASSRIGGEGYEQYF
J gene: TRBJ2-7; V gene: TRBV19; clone size: -; CDR3 protein: CASGQTSFPNEQYF